A single sample gave rise to the 9 T cell receptor beta chains below, sequenced in a study of blood T cell repertoires in COVID-19. Assay used: immunoSEQ multiplex PCR; TCRdb lists only in-frame clones, some missing. The sample records around 250,000 clones, approximately 87% being singletons. The sample was peripheral blood. The receptor set was obtained from a man aged 60 to 75 with acute or convalescent COVID-19.

The rearrangement joins TRBV11-2 to TRBJ2-2; no clear D. CDR1 is SGHAT and CDR2 is FQNNGV in the germline V gene. The V end was cut by 9 bases, the J end by 1 base, with 12 bases between. The CDR3 covers 14 residues. The CDR3 DNA reads TGTGCCAGTCTGACAACTCGGAACACCGGGGAGCTGTTTTTT. Translating gives CASLTTRNTGELFF.

The chain links TRBV28 to TRBJ1-5, with 11 bases aligning to TRBD1. The germline gives CDR1 MDHEN, CDR2 SYDVKM. The CDR3 sequence is 14 residues long. Germline trimming cut 5 bases from V and 6 bases from J; bases unmatched to any gene: 3. The CDR3 nucleotides are TGTGCCAGCAGTCCGGACAGGGGGCTTCAGCCCCAGCATTTT. Translated: CASSPDRGLQPQHF.

The chain links TRBV28 to TRBJ1-4; D remains unclear. The CDR3 has 16 residues. V gave up 5 bases and J gave up 8 bases, with 21 bases separating them. The germline gives CDR1 MDHEN, CDR2 SYDVKM. As DNA, the CDR3 is TGTGCCAGCAGTGGCCCCGCAGGCATCGGTCGGGAAAAACTGTTTTTT. This sequence encodes CASSGPAGIGREKLFF.

The chain links TRBV4-2 to TRBJ2-7, with a possible D match to TRBD2 (5 bases). Germline assignment: CDR1 LGHNA and CDR2 YNFKEQ. V lost 0 bases and J 4 bases, leaving 13 bases between the germline ends. This CDR3 comprises 15 residues. In DNA, the CDR3 is TGTGCCAGCAGCCAAGATAGTGCTCCGGGATACGAGCAGTACTTC. Its translation: CASSQDSAPGYEQYF.

This sequence joins TRBV18 and TRBJ1-2; possible D gene TRBD1, 6 bases. The germline V gene has CDR1 KGHSH and CDR2 LQKENI. Trimming took off 6 bases at V and 7 bases at J, with 21 bases between the two ends. This CDR3 is built from 15 residues. The CDR3 nucleotides are TGTGCCAGCTCCCCCTCCCAGGGGCACCGGCTTGGCTACACCTTC. Translating it yields CASSPSQGHRLGYTF.

The DNA for the CDR3 is TGTGCCAGCAGCTTAGGGGAGCGGTTATATAGCACAGATACGCAGTATTTT. Its protein is CASSLGERLYSTDTQYF. The V gene is TRBV11-3, the J gene TRBJ2-3; weak D call: TRBD2 (5 bases). Germline V CDR1 and CDR2: SGHNT, YENEEA. The CDR3 runs to 17 residues. The V and J ends lost 1 base and 0 bases respectively, with 14 bases between them.

This clone has only a few counts. V and J are TRBV4-1 and TRBJ2-7; the D gene is possibly TRBD1 (6 bases). Germline V gene lookup returns CDR1 MGHRA and CDR2 YSYEKL. The CDR3 has 13 amino acids. V was trimmed by 2 bases and J by 3 bases, leaving 8 bases between them. CDR3 nucleotides: TGCGCCAGCAGCCAAAAGGACAGCTACGAGCAGTACTTC. Its protein is CASSQKDSYEQYF.

CDR3 nucleotides: TGTGCCAGCAGCTTAACGGGCGACAACAGGGGGGTAGATACGCAGTATTTT. This sequence encodes CASSLTGDNRGVDTQYF. V usage is TRBV7-3 and J usage is TRBJ2-3; TRBD1 agrees at 8 bases. Germline CDR1 reads SGHTA; CDR2 reads FQGTGA. This CDR3 comprises 17 residues. V was pared by 0 bases and J by 5 bases, with 10 bases of the junction left unmatched.

The chain is built from TRBV6-5 and TRBJ1-6, with D perhaps matching TRBD1 (6 bases). V dropped 6 bases and J dropped 6 bases, with 15 bases sitting between them. The length of the CDR3 is 15 residues. Germline CDR1 reads MNHEY; CDR2 reads SVGAGI. CDR3 in DNA: TGTGCCAGCAGCTCTAGGACAGCCGTTAATTCACCCCTCCACTTT. Translated: CASSSRTAVNSPLHF.